Listed below are T cell receptor beta chains from one sample, sequenced in a study of response to subunit inactivated influenza vaccine. In TCRdb, the RT-PCR reads were re-called with MiXCR into one record per CDR3 protein. The sample lists roughly 650,000 distinct CDR3 sequences; 11% to 15% were seen once. The sample was PBMCs from blood, taken around 14 days before vaccination. These receptors were taken from a man aged 50-60 years who received an inactivated influenza vaccine. Each CDR3 is given with its conserved first and last residue.

v_call	j_call	cdr3_aa
TRBV9	TRBJ2-5	CASSVGVGQETQYF
TRBV7-2	TRBJ2-1	CASSSWDPSSYNEQFF
TRBV9	TRBJ2-3	CASSYRTSVDTDTQYF
TRBV4-1	TRBJ2-3	CASSRGQGVSDTQYF
TRBV11-2	TRBJ2-2	CASSLGHGDTGELFF
TRBV7-6	TRBJ2-3	CASSLGGLLGNTQYF
TRBV7-2	TRBJ1-5	CASSGGGGNQPQHF
TRBV2	TRBJ2-5	CASSATSGGTGTQYF
TRBV27	TRBJ2-3	CASSLRGTASGTDTQYF
TRBV5-1	TRBJ2-2	CASSRVANTGELFF
TRBV14	TRBJ2-3	CASSPTSFRSDTQYF
TRBV12-3/TRBV12-4	TRBJ1-2	CASQRGSNYGYTF
TRBV24-1	TRBJ2-2	CATSDWSPTGPGELFF
TRBV4-3	TRBJ1-1	CASSQDLAGARTEAFF
TRBV29-1	TRBJ2-7	CSVSRTGGEQYF
TRBV20-1	TRBJ2-1	CSARDPSGRSSYNEQFF
TRBV5-1	TRBJ2-5	CASSFGNQETQYF
TRBV20-1	TRBJ2-3	CSAVSGADTQYF
TRBV20-1	TRBJ2-1	CSATDRDPYNEQFF
TRBV5-1	TRBJ2-1	CASSATAPQVYNEQFF
TRBV10-3	TRBJ2-7	CAIMSSYEQYF
TRBV10-3	TRBJ2-3	CATWDSASTDTQYF
TRBV10-3	TRBJ2-2	CAIGQGTGELFF
TRBV5-1	TRBJ2-5	CASSALTGGETQYF
TRBV27	TRBJ1-5	CASSPRQQGEGQPQHF
TRBV12-3/TRBV12-4	TRBJ2-3	CASSYGAGRNTDTQYF
TRBV21-1	TRBJ1-1	CASSKGTGGNTEAFF
TRBV20-1	TRBJ2-3	CSARGQGGTDTQYF
TRBV28	TRBJ2-7	CASSTDSREGSYEQYF
TRBV3-1	TRBJ1-5	CASSPTRWITYNQPQHF
TRBV5-1	TRBJ2-3	CASSLGYSDTQYF
TRBV18	TRBJ1-5	CASSPPGRGPQHF
TRBV9	TRBJ1-6	CASSTGQVNSPLHF
TRBV7-9	TRBJ1-2	CASSGQGSEYGYTF
TRBV11-2	TRBJ2-5	CASTHDRVSETQYF
TRBV20-1	TRBJ2-7	CSARSGGRVDEQYF
TRBV28	TRBJ1-2	CASSLLVRDLNGYTF
TRBV28	TRBJ2-5	CASSPPRTGQTQYF
TRBV28	TRBJ2-6	CASSSLAGGRSGANVLTF
TRBV9	TRBJ1-1	CASSPYSGLGNTEAFF
TRBV27	TRBJ2-7	CASSPLGQTDGEQYF
TRBV5-1	TRBJ2-5	CASSLQGGSETQYF
TRBV5-1	TRBJ1-1	CASSSPLNTEAFF
TRBV7-9	TRBJ1-1	CASSLASPTPVAFF